These 30 T cell receptor beta chains were sequenced from one sample in a study of blood T cell repertoires in COVID-19. Some clones are missing from TCRdb's copy, which holds only in-frame ones; the method was immunoSEQ multiplex PCR. The table shows 150,000 to 200,000 clones, with around 85% occurring only once. Sequenced: peripheral blood. The receptors stem from a man between 65 and 85 years old with active or convalescent COVID-19.

CDR3 nucleotide sequence: TGTGCCAGCAGTTGGGGGCGGGGGGGCCAAGATACGCAGTATTTT. Translating gives CASSWGRGGQDTQYF. The rearrangement uses TRBV2 and TRBJ2-3; 9 bases align to TRBD2. Germline assignment: CDR1 SNHLY and CDR2 FYNNEI. The CDR3 spans 15 residues. The V gene end was trimmed by 5 bases and the J gene end by 5 bases; junction bases not matched to a gene: 8.

The gene calls are TRBV6-2 or TRBV6-3 and TRBJ2-3, with D hard to call. V shed 2 bases and J shed 4 bases, with 13 bases lying between them. Germline loops: CDR1 MNHEY, CDR2 SVGEGT. This CDR3 has 15 residues. CDR3 residues: CASSYPLLTSDTQYF. The CDR3 DNA reads as TGTGCCAGCAGTTACCCCCTACTAACATCAGATACGCAGTATTTT.

The rearrangement uses TRBV6-5 and TRBJ1-1; no definite D call. The CDR3 is made up of 13 amino acids. Trimming removed 6 bases from V and 4 bases from J, with 12 bases in between. Germline V gene lookup returns CDR1 MNHEY and CDR2 SVGAGI. The chain's CDR3 is CASSQDSITEAFF. The CDR3 DNA reads TGTGCCAGCAGCCAGGACTCGATCACTGAAGCTTTCTTT.

This rearrangement joins TRBV29-1 to TRBJ2-7; TRBD2 aligns across 9 bases. V lost 6 bases and J lost 4; bases outside the gene matches: 4. The CDR3 is made up of 12 amino acids. CDR1 and CDR2 from the germline V gene are SQVTM and ANQGSEA. The CDR3 protein is CSVGLADYEQYF. CDR3 sequence (DNA): TGCAGCGTGGGACTAGCAGATTACGAGCAGTACTTC.

This chain joins TRBV19 and TRBJ1-5; D remains unclear. This CDR3 spans 14 amino acids. Trimming pared 2 bases from V and 4 bases from J, leaving 9 bases between. Per the germline V gene, CDR1 is LNHDA and CDR2 is SQIVND (reference sequence). The CDR3 loop reads CASSIISGNQPQHF. In DNA, the CDR3 is TGTGCCAGTAGTATAATATCGGGAAATCAGCCCCAGCATTTT.

As to this clone: The same CDR3 arises from other DNA sequences in this sample as well. V is TRBV2 and J is TRBJ1-1; 8 bases agree with TRBD1. Germline CDR1 reads SNHLY; CDR2 reads FYNNEI. There are 14 residues in the CDR3. The ends lost 6 bases at V and 4 bases at J; junction bases unmatched: 7. The CDR3 sequence: CASSDRGLGTEAFF. In DNA, the CDR3 is TGTGCCAGCAGCGACAGGGGACTCGGCACTGAAGCTTTCTTT.

The rearrangement joins TRBV28 to TRBJ1-5; D is uncertain. Trimming pared 3 bases from V and 3 bases from J, leaving 9 bases between. The germline V gene has CDR1 MDHEN and CDR2 SYDVKM. This CDR3 spans 14 amino acids. The DNA for the CDR3 is TGTGCCAGCAGTTTCATCGGGATCAATCAGCCCCAGCATTTT. Translating it yields CASSFIGINQPQHF.

The V call is TRBV5-1, the J call TRBJ2-5; D is possibly TRBD1 (6 bases). This CDR3 contains 14 residues. V was cut by 0 bases and J by 4 bases, with 10 bases left in between. Germline CDR1 and CDR2: SGHRS and YFSETQ. CDR3 DNA sequence: TGCGCCAGCAGCTTGGGAGGGGGACGAGAGACCCAGTACTTC. Protein sequence: CASSLGGGRETQYF.

V usage is TRBV2 and J usage is TRBJ1-5, with 8 bases matching TRBD1. The CDR3 extends over 17 amino acids. Germline V CDR1 and CDR2: SNHLY, FYNNEI. V lost 6 bases to trimming and J lost 5 bases; unmatched junction nucleotides: 15. The CDR3 bases are TGTGCCAGCAGGGGGCGGACAGGGACGGTCACCGATCAGCCCCAGCATTTT. As protein: CASRGRTGTVTDQPQHF.

The chain recombines TRBV15 with TRBJ2-5; 15 nucleotides match TRBD2. CDR1 and CDR2 from the germline V gene are LNHNV and YYDKDF (reference sequence). The CDR3 loop spans 17 amino acids. V shed 7 bases, J shed 5 bases, and the junction held 11 bases outside the gene matches. CDR3 sequence reads: CATTPGLAGGPEETQYF. The CDR3 DNA follows: TGTGCCACCACCCCCGGACTAGCGGGAGGGCCTGAGGAGACCCAGTACTTC.

The V call is TRBV11-2, the J call TRBJ2-7, with D maybe TRBD1 (7 bases). This CDR3 spans 14 amino acids. CDR1 is SGHAT and CDR2 is FQNNGV in the germline V gene. Trimming removed 1 base from V and 3 bases from J, with 10 bases in between. The CDR3 nucleotides are TGTGCCAGCAGCTTAGTCAGGGGGGACTACGAGCAGTACTTC. Its translation is CASSLVRGDYEQYF.

The table lists this clone with a count of one. V is TRBV7-2 and J is TRBJ2-5; 13 bases match TRBD2. This CDR3 is 15 amino acids long. Germline values: CDR1 SGHTA, CDR2 FQGNSA. Trimming removed 5 bases from V and 5 bases from J; junction bases left unmatched: 5. The CDR3 loop is CASSTGLAGVETQYF. The CDR3 DNA is TGTGCCAGCAGCACCGGACTAGCGGGAGTGGAGACCCAGTACTTC.

This clone was found once. CDR3 loop: CASSRGAVIYNEQFF. CDR3 sequence (DNA): TGTGCCAGCAGCCGGGGGGCGGTAATATACAATGAGCAGTTCTTC. The chain uses TRBV7-2 and TRBJ2-1; tentative D call: TRBD2 (7 bases). Between the trimmed V and J ends, which lost 5 bases and 4 bases, there was a span of 15 bases. The CDR3 runs to 15 residues. Germline V gene lookup returns CDR1 SGHTA and CDR2 FQGNSA. Full variable domain (remainder filled in from reference TRBV7-2 and TRBJ2-1): GAGVSQSPSNKVTEKGKDVELRCDPISGHTALYWYRQSLGQGLEFLIYFQGNSAPDKSGLPSDRFSAERTGGSVSTLTIQRTQQEDSAVYLCASSRGAVIYNEQFFGPGTRLTVL.

This rearrangement joins TRBV20-1 to TRBJ2-3; D is perhaps TRBD2 (5 bases). From germline, CDR1 is DFQATT and CDR2 SNEGSKA (reference sequence). The CDR3 is 14 residues long. Trimming pared 3 bases from V and 2 bases from J, leaving 12 bases between. Here the CDR3 DNA reads TGCAGTGCTAGTGTCAGCGGTAACACAGATACGCAGTATTTT. Encoded protein: CSASVSGNTDTQYF.

V gene TRBV19 combines with J gene TRBJ2-5; 7 bases match TRBD1. CDR1 is LNHDA, CDR2 SQIVND, per germline (reference sequence). There are 15 residues in the CDR3. V shed 4 bases, J shed 1 base, and the junction held 6 bases outside the gene matches. CDR3 DNA: TGTGCCAGTAGTACCGGACAGGACTTCCAAGAGACCCAGTACTTC. As protein: CASSTGQDFQETQYF. The full variable domain, its missing parts supplied by reference TRBV19 and TRBJ2-5, is DGGITQSPKYLFRKEGQNVTLSCEQNLNHDAMYWYRQDPGQGLRLIYYSQIVNDFQKGDIAEGYSVSREKKESFPLTVTSAQKNPTAFYLCASSTGQDFQETQYFGPGTRLLVL.

This chain joins TRBV7-9 and TRBJ2-5; D possibly corresponds to TRBD1 (5 bases). The germline V gene encodes CDR1 SEHNR and CDR2 FQNEAQ (reference sequence). This CDR3 is built from 15 residues. Trimming took 4 bases from V and 5 from J, leaving 17 bases between them. The CDR3 nucleotides read TGTGCCAGCAGCTCCCAAAGCGCGGCAGGGGAGACCCAGTACTTC. This translates into CASSSQSAAGETQYF.

The J gene is TRBJ1-5, the V gene TRBV28, with TRBD1 as a possible D gene (6 bases). This CDR3 is 12 amino acids long. Germline CDR1 is MDHEN and CDR2 is SYDVKM. Trimming stripped 7 bases from V and 6 bases from J, with 10 bases between. CDR3 nucleotide sequence: TGTGCCAGCAACCAGGGGATTCAGCCCCAGCATTTT. Its protein product is CASNQGIQPQHF.

This chain connects TRBV2 to TRBJ1-4; TRBD1 matches at 9 bases. After removal of 8 bases from V and 4 bases from J, the junction contained 5 bases not matched to a gene. This CDR3 is 14 amino acids long. Germline V gives CDR1 SNHLY, CDR2 FYNNEI. CDR3: CASGDRGSNEKLFF. CDR3 nucleotides: TGTGCCAGCGGAGACAGGGGGAGTAATGAAAAACTGTTTTTT.

This clone came up once. The chain carries TRBV11-3 and TRBJ2-3, with TRBD1 as a possible D gene (6 bases). The CDR3 has 13 amino acids. Germline CDR1 is SGHNT and CDR2 is YENEEA. V was cut by 4 bases and J by 4 bases, with 9 bases left in between. Written as DNA, the CDR3 is TGTGCCAGCAGCTACAGGGAGTCAGATACGCAGTATTTT. This encodes CASSYRESDTQYF.

V and J are TRBV6-5 and TRBJ2-7; 14 nucleotides line up with TRBD2. The V segment lost 2 bases and the J segment 7 bases; nucleotides outside the gene matches: 7. Germline CDR1 is MNHEY and CDR2 is SVGAGI. This CDR3 comprises 16 residues. In nucleotides, the CDR3 is TGTGCCAGCAGTTACCGACTAGCGGGAGGGCCCGGGGAGCAGTACTTC. Its translation is CASSYRLAGGPGEQYF.

The chain employs TRBV29-1 and TRBJ2-7; the match to TRBD1 covers 8 bases. Trimming at V came to 7 bases and at J to 7 bases, leaving 9 bases not matched to a gene. CDR1 SQVTM and CDR2 ANQGSEA come from the germline V gene. This CDR3 region has 12 residues. CDR3 region: CSAGGQGREQYF. DNA of the CDR3: TGCAGCGCCGGAGGACAGGGTCGAGAGCAGTACTTC.

The chain employs TRBV7-2 and TRBJ1-1; tentatively, D is TRBD1 (5 bases). Germline CDR1 and CDR2: SGHTA and FQGNSA. CDR3 size: 16 residues. V was trimmed by 3 bases and J by 4 bases, leaving 18 bases between them. This chain's CDR3 is CASSFRMAGFGTEAFF. CDR3 bases: TGTGCCAGCAGCTTTAGAATGGCAGGGTTTGGCACTGAAGCTTTCTTT.

This clone was recorded only once. The rearrangement uses TRBV16 and TRBJ1-2, with 7 bases lining up with TRBD1. The CDR3 covers 15 residues. The junction had 12 bases not matched to a gene; V was cut back by 4 bases and J by 7 bases. CDR1 and CDR2 from the germline V gene are KGHSY and FQNENV. CDR3 protein: CASSPSHDRVPGYTF. Here the CDR3 DNA reads TGTGCCAGCAGCCCTAGCCACGACAGGGTCCCTGGCTACACCTTC.

This chain uses TRBV4-1 with TRBJ2-5; 8 bases match TRBD1. Germline CDR1 reads MGHRA; CDR2 reads YSYEKL. Unmatched junction bases numbered 13, after V lost 2 bases and J lost 5 bases. The CDR3 contains 17 residues. In DNA form, the CDR3 reads TGCGCCAGCAGCCAACTTGGACAGGGTCGTATCCTGGAGACCCAGTACTTC. Its translation: CASSQLGQGRILETQYF.

This sequence joins TRBV7-2 and TRBJ2-1; possible D gene TRBD2, 5 bases. Trimming stripped 1 base from V and 4 bases from J, with 11 bases between. Germline CDR1 reads SGHTA; CDR2 reads FQGNSA. The CDR3 is 15 amino acids. CDR3 DNA sequence: TGTGCCAGCAGCTTAGTGGGTAGCGAGTACAATGAGCAGTTCTTC. Residues: CASSLVGSEYNEQFF.

In this sample, this clone turned up once. This chain joins TRBV6-5 and TRBJ1-2; TRBD1 matches 10 bases. Unmatched junction bases numbered 8, after V lost 6 bases and J lost 4 bases. The CDR3 sequence is 15 residues long. The germline CDR1 and CDR2 sequences are MNHEY and SVGAGI. Here the CDR3 DNA reads TGTGCCAGCAGCCGTGGGGGACAGGGGATCTATGGCTACACCTTC. Its translation: CASSRGGQGIYGYTF.

The chain has TRBV7-9 and TRBJ2-1; D possibly corresponds to TRBD2 (5 bases). The CDR3 extends over 11 amino acids. Germline values: CDR1 SEHNR, CDR2 FQNEAQ (reference sequence). Trimming cost V 4 bases and J 10 bases, with 8 bases left between them. DNA of the CDR3: TGTGCCAGCAGCTCCATAGCGGAGCAGTTCTTC. This translates into CASSSIAEQFF.

This chain connects TRBV20-1 to TRBJ2-1; unclear D gene. Germline CDR1 is DFQATT and CDR2 is SNEGSKA (reference sequence). Between the trimmed V and J ends, which lost 6 bases and 12 bases, there was a span of 15 bases. The CDR3 totals 11 residues. DNA for the CDR3: TGCAGTGCCTCCCTTACCCCCGGGCAGTTCTTC. Its protein is CSASLTPGQFF.

This clone was found a few times. J is TRBJ1-5 and V is TRBV15; 7 bases fit TRBD1. J was trimmed by 5 bases and V by 6 bases; bases with no gene match: 7. The CDR3 has 14 amino acids. The germline V gene encodes CDR1 LNHNV and CDR2 YYDKDF (reference sequence). CDR3 nucleotide sequence: TGTGCCACCAGTTCAGGGGGAGGCTATCAGCCCCAGCATTTT. It codes for CATSSGGGYQPQHF.

This chain connects TRBV2 to TRBJ1-1; D gene uncertain. With 4 bases removed from V and 0 bases from J, the gap between germline ends came to 9 bases. This CDR3 comprises 14 residues. Germline V gene lookup returns CDR1 SNHLY and CDR2 FYNNEI. In nucleotides, the CDR3 is TGTGCCAGCAGTGTGGGAGTTTTGAACACTGAAGCTTTCTTT. Its translation is CASSVGVLNTEAFF.